This T cell receptor beta chain emerged from a study of T cell responses to AZD1222 COVID-19 vaccine. Study observations and caveats: Seropositivity was recorded at baseline in only 6 or 7 AZD1222 recipients. The span of vaccine-associated CD4 TCRs extended across spike, with dominance at 160-218 and 743-854.

Points on this clone: Its matching antigen is unknown.

Assay: immunoSEQ multiplex PCR; the TCRdb copy retains only in-frame clones and omits some. Of 100,000 or so clones in the sample, just over 85% were seen once. Germline V gives CDR1 GTSNPN, CDR2 SVGIG (reference sequence). Trimming removed 2 bases from V and 7 bases from J, with 9 bases in between. The CDR3 contains 13 residues. The receptor comes from an adult who received the AZD1222 COVID-19 vaccine. The V call is TRBV30, the J call TRBJ1-6; no firm D call. The sample consisted of peripheral blood, taken 28 days after the second AZD1222 dose. Here the CDR3 reads CAWSLAGNSPLHF. In DNA form, the CDR3 reads TGTGCCTGGAGTTTAGCGGGGAATTCACCCCTCCACTTT.